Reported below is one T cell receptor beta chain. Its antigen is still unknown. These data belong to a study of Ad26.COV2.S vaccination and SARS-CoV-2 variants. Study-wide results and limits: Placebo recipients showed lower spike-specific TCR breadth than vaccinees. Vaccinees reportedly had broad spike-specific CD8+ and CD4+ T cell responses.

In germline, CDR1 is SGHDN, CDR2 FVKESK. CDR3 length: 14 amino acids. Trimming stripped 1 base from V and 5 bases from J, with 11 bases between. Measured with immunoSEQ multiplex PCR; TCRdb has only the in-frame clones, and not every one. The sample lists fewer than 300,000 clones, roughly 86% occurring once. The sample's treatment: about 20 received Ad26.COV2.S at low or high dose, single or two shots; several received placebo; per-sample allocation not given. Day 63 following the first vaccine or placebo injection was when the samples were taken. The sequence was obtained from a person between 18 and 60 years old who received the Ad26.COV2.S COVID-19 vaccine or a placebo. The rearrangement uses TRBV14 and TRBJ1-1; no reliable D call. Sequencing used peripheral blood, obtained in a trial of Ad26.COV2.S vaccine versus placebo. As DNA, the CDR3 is TGTGCCAGCAGCCAAGTTTCGGTAGGGACTGAAGCTTTCTTT. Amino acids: CASSQVSVGTEAFF. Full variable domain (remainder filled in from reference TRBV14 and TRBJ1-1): EAGVTQFPSHSVIEKGQTVTLRCDPISGHDNLYWYRRVMGKEIKFLLHFVKESKQDESGMPNNRFLAERTGGTYSTLKVQPAELEDSGVYFCASSQVSVGTEAFFGQGTRLTVV.